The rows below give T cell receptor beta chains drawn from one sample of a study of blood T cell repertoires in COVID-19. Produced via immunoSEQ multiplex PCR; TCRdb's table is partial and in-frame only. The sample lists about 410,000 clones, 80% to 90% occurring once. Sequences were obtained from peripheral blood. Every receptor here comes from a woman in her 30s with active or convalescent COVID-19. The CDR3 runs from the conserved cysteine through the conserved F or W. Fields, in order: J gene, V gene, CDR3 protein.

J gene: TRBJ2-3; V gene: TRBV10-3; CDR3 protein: CAIRPGTSTDTQYF
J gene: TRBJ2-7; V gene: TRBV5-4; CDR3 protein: CASSSSSGGAYEQYF
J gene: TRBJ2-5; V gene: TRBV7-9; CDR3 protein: CASSRQGPQETQYF
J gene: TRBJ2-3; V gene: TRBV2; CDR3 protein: CASSAVTDTQYF
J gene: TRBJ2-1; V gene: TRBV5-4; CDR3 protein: CASSLELARNEQFF
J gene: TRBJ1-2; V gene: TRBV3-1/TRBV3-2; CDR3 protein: CASSPSEGPPLYGYTF
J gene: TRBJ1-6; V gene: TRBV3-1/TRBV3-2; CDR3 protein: CASSQQQGNSPLHF
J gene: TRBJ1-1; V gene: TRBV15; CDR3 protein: CATAQGAANTEAFF
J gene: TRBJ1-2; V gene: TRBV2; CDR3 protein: CASSETPPGGYTF
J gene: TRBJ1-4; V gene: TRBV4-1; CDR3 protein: CASSQPGEKLFF
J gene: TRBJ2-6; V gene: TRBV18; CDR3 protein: CASSLRTGREGSGANVLTF
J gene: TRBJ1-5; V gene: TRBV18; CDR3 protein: CASSTGQGNQPQHF
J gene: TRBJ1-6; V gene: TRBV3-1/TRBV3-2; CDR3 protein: CASSKRTGEGSPLHF
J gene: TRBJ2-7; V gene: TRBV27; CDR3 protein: CASSRAGLVFHEQYF
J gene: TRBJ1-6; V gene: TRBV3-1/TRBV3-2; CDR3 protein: CASSQVATVGINSPLHF
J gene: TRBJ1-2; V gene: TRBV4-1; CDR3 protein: CASSQDQLEGDYGYTF
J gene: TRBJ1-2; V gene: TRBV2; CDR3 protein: CASSDGTGDNYGYTF
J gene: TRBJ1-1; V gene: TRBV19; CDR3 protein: CASSMVGTPNTEAFF
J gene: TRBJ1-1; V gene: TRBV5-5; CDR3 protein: CASSLMQGGEAFF
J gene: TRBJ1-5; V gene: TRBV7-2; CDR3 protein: CASSWDSNLSNQPQHF
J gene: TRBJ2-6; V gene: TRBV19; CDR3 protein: CASSPQGYGANVLTF
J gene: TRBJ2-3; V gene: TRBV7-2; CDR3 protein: CASRGASLSTDTQYF
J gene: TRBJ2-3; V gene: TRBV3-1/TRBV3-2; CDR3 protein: CASSQSRRGYTDTQYF
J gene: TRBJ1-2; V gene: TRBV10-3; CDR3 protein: CAISGGRANYGYTF
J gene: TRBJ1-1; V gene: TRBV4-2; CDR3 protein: CASSQGDRGNTEAFF
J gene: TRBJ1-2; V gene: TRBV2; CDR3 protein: CASRDTGSLNYGYTF
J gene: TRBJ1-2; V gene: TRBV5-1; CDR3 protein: CASSLGGNGYTF
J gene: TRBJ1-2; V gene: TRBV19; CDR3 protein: CASSTHRQTSYTF
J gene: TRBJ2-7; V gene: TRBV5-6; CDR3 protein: CASSSKRGGAGIGGEQYF
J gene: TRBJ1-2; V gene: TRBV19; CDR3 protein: CASNQRGRDYSNYGYTF
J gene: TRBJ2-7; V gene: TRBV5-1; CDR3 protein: CASSLGYRDYEQYF
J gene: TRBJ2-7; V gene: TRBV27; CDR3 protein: CASSKVPGYEQYF
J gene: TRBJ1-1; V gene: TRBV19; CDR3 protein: CASRKVLNVWGMNTEAFF
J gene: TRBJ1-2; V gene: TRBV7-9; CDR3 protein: CASSLGTGVRGYTF
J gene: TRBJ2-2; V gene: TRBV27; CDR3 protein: CASSLSQRSNTGELFF
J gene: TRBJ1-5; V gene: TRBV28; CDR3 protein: CASRPGGGVNQPQHF
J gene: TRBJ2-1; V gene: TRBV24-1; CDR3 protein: CATSDRRNYNEQFF
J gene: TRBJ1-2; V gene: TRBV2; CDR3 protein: CAQLKDRTLYGYTF
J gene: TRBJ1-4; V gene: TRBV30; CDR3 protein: CAWRWGRGTNEKLFF
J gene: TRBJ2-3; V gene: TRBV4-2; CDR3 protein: CASSQGPGSSTDTQYF
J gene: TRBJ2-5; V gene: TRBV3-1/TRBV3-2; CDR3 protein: CASSQEVSSGQETQYF
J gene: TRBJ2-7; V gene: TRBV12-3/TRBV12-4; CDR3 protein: CATTPRGYEQYF
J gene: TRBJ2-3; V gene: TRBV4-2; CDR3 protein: CASSQALAGGGDTQYF
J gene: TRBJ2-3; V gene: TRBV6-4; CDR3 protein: CASSEAGGLADTQYF
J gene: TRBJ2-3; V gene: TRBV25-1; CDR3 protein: CASSEGTGGADTQYF
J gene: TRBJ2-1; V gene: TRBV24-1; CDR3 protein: CATSAILAGDSLIEQFF
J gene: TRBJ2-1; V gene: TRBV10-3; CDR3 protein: CAISEISETGDNEQFF
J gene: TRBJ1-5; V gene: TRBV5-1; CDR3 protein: CASSLVAGGTTNQPQHF
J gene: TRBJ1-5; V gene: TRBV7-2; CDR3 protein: CASSSPQGAYQPQHF
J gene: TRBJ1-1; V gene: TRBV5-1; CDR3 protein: CASSLASGNTEAFF
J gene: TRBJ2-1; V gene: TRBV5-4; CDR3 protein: CASSFTGTGTYNEQFF
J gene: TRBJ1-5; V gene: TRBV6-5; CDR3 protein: CASSSSYSNQPQHF